This TCR beta chain was identified in a study of T cell repertoires in ileal Crohn's disease. Study background: Patients had a median approximately 7.8-year disease duration, and less than 40% were active smokers.

V trimming: 6 bases; J trimming: 0 bases; junction bases outside the gene matches: 8. In germline, CDR1 is SQVTM, CDR2 ANQGSEA. The CDR3 extends over 15 amino acids. This clone was detected a few times. As yet, its antigen is unknown. Study-level points and caveats: Compared with non-smokers, active smokers at surgery showed more clonal expansions. Clonality above 26.8% at surgery always came with endoscopic recurrence.

TCRdb keeps only in-frame clones here, not all; method: immunoSEQ multiplex PCR. The sample includes more than 4,000 clones, 76% of them seen just once. The V and J genes are TRBV29-1 and TRBJ2-1, with 7 bases lining up with TRBD1. The clonotype originates from an adult with Crohn's disease. The sample taken for sequencing was ileal tissue. The CDR3 loop reads CSVRTGISSYNEQFF. The DNA of the CDR3 is TGCAGCGTCCGGACAGGAATTAGCTCCTACAATGAGCAGTTCTTC.